The 12 T cell receptor beta chains below were found in one sample sequenced in a study of blood T cell repertoires in COVID-19. TCRdb's table, derived via immunoSEQ multiplex PCR, lists solely in-frame clones and lacks some. The sample lists around 220,000 clones; around 90% were seen once. Sequenced input: PBMCs or T cells enriched from blood (not recorded which). These receptor sequences come from a woman aged 18-35 years who had recovered from COVID-19.

In DNA, the CDR3 is TGTGCCAGCAGCTTGCAAGGAGTGGGGAACACTGAAGCTTTCTTT. This gives the protein CASSLQGVGNTEAFF. The chain couples TRBV7-2 to TRBJ1-1, with D hard to call. CDR3 length: 15 amino acids. Germline CDR1 is SGHTA and CDR2 is FQGNSA. V was pared by 3 bases and J by 1 base, with 12 bases between.

V and J are TRBV19 and TRBJ1-5, with 9 nucleotides matching TRBD1. Germline CDR1 is LNHDA and CDR2 is SQIVND (reference sequence). The CDR3 length is 13 residues. V dropped 5 bases and J dropped 4; count of bases not matched to a gene: 0. DNA of the CDR3: TGTGCCAGTAGTGGGACAGGGAATCAGCCCCAGCATTTT. This codes for CASSGTGNQPQHF.

J is TRBJ2-2 and V is TRBV19; D is possibly TRBD2 (6 bases). Trimming removed 8 bases at V and 1 base at J, with 14 bases between. Germline V lookup: CDR1 LNHDA, CDR2 SQIVND (reference sequence). CDR3 length equals 15 residues. The CDR3 region has the DNA TGTGCCAGTCAGGCGGGGTACCTGAACACCGGGGAGCTGTTTTTT. This codes for CASQAGYLNTGELFF.

The chain uses TRBV28 and TRBJ2-7; 8 bases are a match to TRBD1. The CDR3 contains 16 residues. From germline, CDR1 is MDHEN and CDR2 SYDVKM. J was trimmed by 2 bases and V by 5 bases; bases with no gene match: 11. The CDR3 DNA sequence: TGTGCCAGCAGTAGTGCAGGACAGGGTTCTCCCTACGAGCAGTACTTC. It is translated as CASSSAGQGSPYEQYF.

This rearrangement joins TRBV4-2 to TRBJ1-2, with 7 nucleotides matching TRBD1. The CDR3 covers 18 residues. V lost 0 bases and J lost 4; bases outside the gene matches: 14. Per germline, CDR1 LGHNA and CDR2 YNFKEQ. The CDR3 sequence is CASSQDPFHRGRSYGYTF. The CDR3 DNA reads TGTGCCAGCAGCCAAGATCCTTTTCATAGGGGGCGCAGCTATGGCTACACCTTC.

The chain joins TRBV2 to TRBJ1-5, with D uncertain. This CDR3 spans 13 amino acids. Germline CDR1 and CDR2: SNHLY and FYNNEI. Trimming shortened V by 6 bases and J by 0 bases, and 6 bases separated the two germline ends. CDR3 region: CASRAYSNQPQHF. The CDR3 region has the DNA TGTGCCAGCAGGGCTTATAGCAATCAGCCCCAGCATTTT.

V usage is TRBV5-1 and J usage is TRBJ2-5, with TRBD2 matching 8 bases. The V gene's germline CDR1 is SGHRS and CDR2 YFSETQ. Losses at the gene ends were 4 bases for V and 5 bases for J; bases not matched to a gene: 7. The CDR3 totals 14 residues. The CDR3 loop is CASSTGTSLETQYF. The CDR3 bases are TGCGCCAGCAGCACTGGGACTAGTCTGGAGACCCAGTACTTC.

The V call is TRBV11-1, the J call TRBJ2-1; perhaps TRBD2 as D (6 bases). Looked up from germline, CDR1 is SGHAT and CDR2 is FQDESV (reference sequence). CDR3 length: 16 residues. V lost 5 bases and J lost 6, with 20 bases in between. CDR3 nucleotides: TGTGCCAGCAGCAAAGACGTGGGGGGAACGTCCAATGAGCAGTTCTTC. Translated, it gives CASSKDVGGTSNEQFF.

This chain links TRBV13 with TRBJ1-2, with 8 positions matching TRBD1. Trimming cost V 5 bases and J 10 bases; bases outside gene matches: 9. CDR3 length: 13 residues. Germline-derived CDR1 and CDR2 are PRHDT and FYEKMQ (reference sequence). This CDR3 is CASSPRRQGFYTF. The CDR3, as DNA: TGTGCCAGCAGCCCCAGGAGACAGGGGTTCTACACCTTC.

V gene TRBV12-5 combines with J gene TRBJ2-7, with 9 bases lining up with TRBD1. Germline CDR1 is LGHNT and CDR2 is FRNRAP. This CDR3 is 14 amino acids long. The V and J ends lost 5 bases and 3 bases, in that order; junction bases with no gene match: 5. CDR3 residues: CASGPGTGNYEQYF. For the CDR3, the DNA is TGTGCTAGTGGTCCGGGGACAGGGAACTACGAGCAGTACTTC.

V gene TRBV29-1 combines with J gene TRBJ2-1, with TRBD2 identical over 7 bases. Germline V gives CDR1 SQVTM, CDR2 ANQGSEA. The length of the CDR3 is 11 residues. The J segment lost 12 bases and the V segment lost 6 bases, leaving 8 bases of the junction unmatched. The CDR3 DNA reads as TGCAGCGTAACACTTGGGGGGGTGCAGTTCTTC. It is translated as CSVTLGGVQFF.

The J gene is TRBJ1-6, the V gene TRBV5-4, with 12 bases identical to TRBD1. Trimming cost V 3 bases and J 7 bases; bases outside gene matches: 5. The CDR3 runs to 16 residues. Germline V gene sequence: CDR1 SGHNT, CDR2 YYREEE (reference sequence). CDR3 coding DNA: TGTGCCAGCAGCTGGGAGGGACAGGGGGCAAATTCACCCCTCCACTTT. Its protein product is CASSWEGQGANSPLHF.